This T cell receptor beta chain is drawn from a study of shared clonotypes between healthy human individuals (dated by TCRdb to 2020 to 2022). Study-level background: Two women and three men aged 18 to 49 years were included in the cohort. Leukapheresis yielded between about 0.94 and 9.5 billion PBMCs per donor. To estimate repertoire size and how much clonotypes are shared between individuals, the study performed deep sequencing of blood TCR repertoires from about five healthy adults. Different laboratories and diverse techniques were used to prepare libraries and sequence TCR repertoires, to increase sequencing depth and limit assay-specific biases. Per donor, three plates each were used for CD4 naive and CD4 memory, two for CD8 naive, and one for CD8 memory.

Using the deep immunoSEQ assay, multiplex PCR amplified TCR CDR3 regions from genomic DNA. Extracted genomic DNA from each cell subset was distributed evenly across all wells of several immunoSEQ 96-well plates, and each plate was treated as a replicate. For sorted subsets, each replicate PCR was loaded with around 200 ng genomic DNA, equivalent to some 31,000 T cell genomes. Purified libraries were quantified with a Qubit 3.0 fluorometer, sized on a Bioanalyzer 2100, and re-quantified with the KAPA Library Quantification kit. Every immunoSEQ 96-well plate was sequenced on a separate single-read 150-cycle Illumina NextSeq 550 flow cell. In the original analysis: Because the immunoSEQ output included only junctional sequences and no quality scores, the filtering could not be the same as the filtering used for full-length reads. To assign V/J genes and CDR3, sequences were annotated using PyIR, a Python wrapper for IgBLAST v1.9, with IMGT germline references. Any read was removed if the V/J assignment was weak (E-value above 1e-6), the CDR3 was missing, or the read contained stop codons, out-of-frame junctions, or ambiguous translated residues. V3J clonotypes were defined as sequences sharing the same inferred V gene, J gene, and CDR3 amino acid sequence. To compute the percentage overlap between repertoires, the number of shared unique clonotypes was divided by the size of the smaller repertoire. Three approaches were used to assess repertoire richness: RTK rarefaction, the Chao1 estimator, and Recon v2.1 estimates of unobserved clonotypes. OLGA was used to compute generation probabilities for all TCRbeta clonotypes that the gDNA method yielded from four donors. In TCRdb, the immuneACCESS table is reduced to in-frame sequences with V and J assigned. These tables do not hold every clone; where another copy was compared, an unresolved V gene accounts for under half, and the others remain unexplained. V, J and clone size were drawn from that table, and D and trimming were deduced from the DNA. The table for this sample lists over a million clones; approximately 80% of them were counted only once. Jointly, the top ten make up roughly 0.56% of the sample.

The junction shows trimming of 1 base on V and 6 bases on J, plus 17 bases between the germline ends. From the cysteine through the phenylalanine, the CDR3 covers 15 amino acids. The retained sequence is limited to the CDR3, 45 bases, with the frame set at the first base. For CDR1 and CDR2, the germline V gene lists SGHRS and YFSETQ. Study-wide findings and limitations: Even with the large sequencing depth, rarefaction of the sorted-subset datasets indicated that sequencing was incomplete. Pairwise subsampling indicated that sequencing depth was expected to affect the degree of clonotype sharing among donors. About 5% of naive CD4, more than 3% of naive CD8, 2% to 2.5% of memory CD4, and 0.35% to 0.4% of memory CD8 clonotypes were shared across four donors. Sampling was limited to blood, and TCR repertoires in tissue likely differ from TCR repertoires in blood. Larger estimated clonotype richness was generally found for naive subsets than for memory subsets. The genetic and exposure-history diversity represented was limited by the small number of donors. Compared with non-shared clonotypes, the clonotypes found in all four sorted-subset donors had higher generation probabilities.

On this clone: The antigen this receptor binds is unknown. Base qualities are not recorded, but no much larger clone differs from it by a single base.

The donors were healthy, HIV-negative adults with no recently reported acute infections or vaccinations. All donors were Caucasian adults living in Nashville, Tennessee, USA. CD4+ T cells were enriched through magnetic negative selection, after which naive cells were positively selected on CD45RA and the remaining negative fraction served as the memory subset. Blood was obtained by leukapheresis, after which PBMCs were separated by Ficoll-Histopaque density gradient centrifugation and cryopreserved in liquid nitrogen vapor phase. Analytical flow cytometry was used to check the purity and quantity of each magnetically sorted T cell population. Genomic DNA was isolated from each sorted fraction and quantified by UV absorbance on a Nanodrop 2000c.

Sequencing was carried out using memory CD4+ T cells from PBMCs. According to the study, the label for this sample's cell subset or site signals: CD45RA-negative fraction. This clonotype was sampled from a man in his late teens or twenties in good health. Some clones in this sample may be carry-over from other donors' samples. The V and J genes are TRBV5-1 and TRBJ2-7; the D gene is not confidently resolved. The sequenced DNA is TGCGCCAGCAGCTTGCGTTGGCCGACCCCTTCCGAGCAGTACTTC. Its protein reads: CASSLRWPTPSEQYF.